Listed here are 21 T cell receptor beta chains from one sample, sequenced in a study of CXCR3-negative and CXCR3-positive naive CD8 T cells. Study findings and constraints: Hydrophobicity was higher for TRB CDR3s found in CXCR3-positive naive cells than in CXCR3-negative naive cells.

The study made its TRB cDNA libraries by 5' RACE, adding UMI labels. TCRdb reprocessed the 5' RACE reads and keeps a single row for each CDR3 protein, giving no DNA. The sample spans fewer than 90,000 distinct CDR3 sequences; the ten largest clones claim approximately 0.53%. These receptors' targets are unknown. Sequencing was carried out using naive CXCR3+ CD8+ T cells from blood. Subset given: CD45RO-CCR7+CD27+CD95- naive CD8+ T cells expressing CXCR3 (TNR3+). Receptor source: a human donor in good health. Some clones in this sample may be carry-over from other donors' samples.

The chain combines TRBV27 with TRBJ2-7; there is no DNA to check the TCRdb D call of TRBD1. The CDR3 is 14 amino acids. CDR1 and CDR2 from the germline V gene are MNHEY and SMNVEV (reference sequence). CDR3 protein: CASSQYLTGEEQYF.

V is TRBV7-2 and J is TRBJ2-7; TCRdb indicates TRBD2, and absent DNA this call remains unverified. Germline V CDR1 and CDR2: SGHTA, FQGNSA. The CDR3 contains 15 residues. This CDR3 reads CASTPRPSGGYEQYF.

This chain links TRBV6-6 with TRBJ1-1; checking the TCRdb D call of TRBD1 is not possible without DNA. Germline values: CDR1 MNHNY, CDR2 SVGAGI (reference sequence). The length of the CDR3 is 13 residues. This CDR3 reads CASSYSGGTEAFF.

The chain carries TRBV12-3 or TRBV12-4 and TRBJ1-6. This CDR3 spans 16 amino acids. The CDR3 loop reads CASSPLGSSYNSPLHF.

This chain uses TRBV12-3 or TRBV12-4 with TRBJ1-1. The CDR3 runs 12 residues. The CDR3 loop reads CASLGGDTEAFF.

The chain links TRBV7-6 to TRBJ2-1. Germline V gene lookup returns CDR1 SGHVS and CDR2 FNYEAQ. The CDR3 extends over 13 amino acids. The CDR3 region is CASSLAWGNEQFF. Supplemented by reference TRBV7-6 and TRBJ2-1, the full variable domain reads GAGVSQSPRYKVTKRGQDVALRCDPISGHVSLYWYRQALGQGPEFLTYFNYEAQQDKSGLPNDRFSAERPEGSISTLTIQRTEQRDSAMYRCASSLAWGNEQFFGPGTRLTVL.

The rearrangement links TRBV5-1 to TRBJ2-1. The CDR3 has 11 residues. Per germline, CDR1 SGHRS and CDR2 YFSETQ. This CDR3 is CASSGSFEQFF.

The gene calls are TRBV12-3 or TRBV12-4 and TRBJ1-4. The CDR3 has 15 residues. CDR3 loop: CASSLVVVAGEKLFF.

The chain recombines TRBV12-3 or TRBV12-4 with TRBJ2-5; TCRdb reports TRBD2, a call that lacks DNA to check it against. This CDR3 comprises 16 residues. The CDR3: CASTPFATPAPETQYF.

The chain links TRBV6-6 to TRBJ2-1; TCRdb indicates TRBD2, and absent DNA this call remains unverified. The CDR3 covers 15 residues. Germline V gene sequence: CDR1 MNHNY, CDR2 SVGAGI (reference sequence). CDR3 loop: CASSTLPGTYNEQFF.

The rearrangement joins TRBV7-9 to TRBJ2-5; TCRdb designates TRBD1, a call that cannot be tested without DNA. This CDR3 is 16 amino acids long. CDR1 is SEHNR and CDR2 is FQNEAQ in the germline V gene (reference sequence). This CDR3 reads CASSSRGARTQETQYF.

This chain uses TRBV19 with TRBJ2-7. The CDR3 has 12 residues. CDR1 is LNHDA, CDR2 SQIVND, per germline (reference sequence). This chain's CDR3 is CASRSSAHEQYF.

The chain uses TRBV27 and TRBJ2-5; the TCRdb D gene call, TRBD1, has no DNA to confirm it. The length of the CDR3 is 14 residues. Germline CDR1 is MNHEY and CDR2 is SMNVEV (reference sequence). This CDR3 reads CASNPGTGVETQYF.

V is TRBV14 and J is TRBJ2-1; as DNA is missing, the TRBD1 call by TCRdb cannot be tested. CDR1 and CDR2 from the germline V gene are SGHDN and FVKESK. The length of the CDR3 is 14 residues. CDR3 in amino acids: CASQGQGGWNEQFF. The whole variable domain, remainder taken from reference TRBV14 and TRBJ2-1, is EAGVTQFPSHSVIEKGQTVTLRCDPISGHDNLYWYRRVMGKEIKFLLHFVKESKQDESGMPNNRFLAERTGGTYSTLKVQPAELEDSGVYFCASQGQGGWNEQFFGPGTRLTVL.

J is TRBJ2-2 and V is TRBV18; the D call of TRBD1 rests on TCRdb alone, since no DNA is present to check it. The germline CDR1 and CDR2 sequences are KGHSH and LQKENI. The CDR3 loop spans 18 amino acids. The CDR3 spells CASSPLRLDRENTGELFF.

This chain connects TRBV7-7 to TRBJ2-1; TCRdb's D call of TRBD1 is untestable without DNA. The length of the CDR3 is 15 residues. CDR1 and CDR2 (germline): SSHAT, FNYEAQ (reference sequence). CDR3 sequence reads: CASSPGLEIVNEQFF.

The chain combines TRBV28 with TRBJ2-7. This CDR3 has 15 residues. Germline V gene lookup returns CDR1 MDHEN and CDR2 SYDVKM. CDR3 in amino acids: CASSSHRRVSYEQYF.

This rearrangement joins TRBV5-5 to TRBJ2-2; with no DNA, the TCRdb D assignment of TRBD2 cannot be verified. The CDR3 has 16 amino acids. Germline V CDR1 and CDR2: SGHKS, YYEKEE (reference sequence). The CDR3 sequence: CASSLMGLASTGELFF.

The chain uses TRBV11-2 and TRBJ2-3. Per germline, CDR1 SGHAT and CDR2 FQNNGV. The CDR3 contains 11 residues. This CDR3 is CASSLPDTQYF.

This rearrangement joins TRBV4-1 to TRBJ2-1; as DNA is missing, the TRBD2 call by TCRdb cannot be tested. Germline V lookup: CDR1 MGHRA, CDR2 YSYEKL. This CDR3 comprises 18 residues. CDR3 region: CASSHSPGLAGDIYEQFF.

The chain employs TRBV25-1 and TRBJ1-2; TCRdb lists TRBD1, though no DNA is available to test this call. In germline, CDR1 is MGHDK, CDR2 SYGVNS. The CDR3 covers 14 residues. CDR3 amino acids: CASSEGVEGHGYTF.